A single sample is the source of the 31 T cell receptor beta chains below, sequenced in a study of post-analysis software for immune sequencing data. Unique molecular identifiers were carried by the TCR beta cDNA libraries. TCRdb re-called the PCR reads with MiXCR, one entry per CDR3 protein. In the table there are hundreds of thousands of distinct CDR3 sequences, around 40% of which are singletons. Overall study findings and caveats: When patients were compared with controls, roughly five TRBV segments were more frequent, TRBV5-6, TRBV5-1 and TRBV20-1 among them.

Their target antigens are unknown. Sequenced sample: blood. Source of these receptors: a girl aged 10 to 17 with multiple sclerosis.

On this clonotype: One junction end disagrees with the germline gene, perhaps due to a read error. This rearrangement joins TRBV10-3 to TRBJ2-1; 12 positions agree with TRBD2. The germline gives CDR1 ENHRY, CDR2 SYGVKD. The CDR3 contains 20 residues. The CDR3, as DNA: TGCGCCATCAGTGAGTCGGGGGGATCGGGAACTAGCGGGAGGAGTGGTGAGCAGTTCTTC. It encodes CAISESGGSGTSGRSGEQFF.

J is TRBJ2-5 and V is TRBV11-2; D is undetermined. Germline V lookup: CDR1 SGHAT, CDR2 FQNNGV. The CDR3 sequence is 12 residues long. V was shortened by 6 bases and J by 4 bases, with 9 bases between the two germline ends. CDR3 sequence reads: CASRQGSETQYF. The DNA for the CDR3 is TGTGCCAGCAGACAAGGTTCAGAGACCCAGTACTTC. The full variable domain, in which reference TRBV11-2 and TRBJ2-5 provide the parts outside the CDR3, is EAGVAQSPRYKIIEKRQSVAFWCNPISGHATLYWYQQILGQGPKLLIQFQNNGVVDDSQLPKDRFSAERLKGVDSTLKIQPAKLEDSAVYLCASRQGSETQYFGPGTRLLVL.

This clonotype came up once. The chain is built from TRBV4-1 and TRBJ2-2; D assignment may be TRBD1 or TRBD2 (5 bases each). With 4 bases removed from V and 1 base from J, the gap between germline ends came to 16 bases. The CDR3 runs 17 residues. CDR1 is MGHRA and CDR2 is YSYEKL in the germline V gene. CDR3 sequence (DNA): TGCGCCAGCAGCCTACGCGGGCAGGGAAAGAACACCGGGGAGCTGTTTTTT. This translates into CASSLRGQGKNTGELFF.

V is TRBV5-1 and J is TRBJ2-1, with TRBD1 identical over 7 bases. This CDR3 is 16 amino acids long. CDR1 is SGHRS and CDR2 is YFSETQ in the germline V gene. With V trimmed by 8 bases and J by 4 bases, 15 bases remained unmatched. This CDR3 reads CASSAFPGQLYNEQFF. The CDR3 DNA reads TGCGCCAGTAGCGCCTTCCCGGGACAGCTTTACAATGAGCAGTTCTTC.

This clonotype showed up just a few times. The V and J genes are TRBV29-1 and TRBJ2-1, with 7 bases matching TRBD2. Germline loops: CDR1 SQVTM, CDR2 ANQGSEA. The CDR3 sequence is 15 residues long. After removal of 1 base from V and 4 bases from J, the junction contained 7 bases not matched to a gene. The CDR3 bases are TGCAGCGTTGAAGGGTGGGGCGGGAGATACAATGAGCAGTTCTTC. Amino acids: CSVEGWGGRYNEQFF.

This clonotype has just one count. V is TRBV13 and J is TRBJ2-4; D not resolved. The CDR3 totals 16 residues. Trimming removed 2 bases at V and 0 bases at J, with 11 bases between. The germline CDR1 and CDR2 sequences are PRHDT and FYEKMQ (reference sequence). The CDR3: CASSLYGDLAKNIQYF. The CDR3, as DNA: TGTGCCAGCAGCTTATATGGGGATTTAGCCAAAAACATTCAGTACTTC.

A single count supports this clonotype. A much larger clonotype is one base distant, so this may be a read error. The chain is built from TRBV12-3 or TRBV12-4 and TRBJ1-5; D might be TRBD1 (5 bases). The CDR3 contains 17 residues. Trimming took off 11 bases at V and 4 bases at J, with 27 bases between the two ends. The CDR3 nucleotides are TGTGCCGGCACTTCCCTTAACAGGAGCCCTCTTAATCAGCCCCAGCATTTT. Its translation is CAGTSLNRSPLNQPQHF.

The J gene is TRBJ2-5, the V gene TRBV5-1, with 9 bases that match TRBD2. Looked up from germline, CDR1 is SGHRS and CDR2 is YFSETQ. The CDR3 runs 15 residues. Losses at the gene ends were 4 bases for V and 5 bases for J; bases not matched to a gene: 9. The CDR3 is CASSQEASGVETQYF. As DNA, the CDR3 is TGCGCCAGCAGCCAGGAAGCTAGCGGGGTTGAGACCCAGTACTTC.

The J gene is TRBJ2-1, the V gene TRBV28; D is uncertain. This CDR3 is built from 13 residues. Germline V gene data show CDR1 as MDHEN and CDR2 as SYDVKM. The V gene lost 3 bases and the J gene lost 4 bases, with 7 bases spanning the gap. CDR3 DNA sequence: TGTGCCAGCAGTTTCCGGATGTACAATGAGCAGTTCTTC. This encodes CASSFRMYNEQFF. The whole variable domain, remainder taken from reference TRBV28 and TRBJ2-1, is DVKVTQSSRYLVKRTGEKVFLECVQDMDHENMFWYRQDPGLGLRLIYFSYDVKMKEKGDIPEGYSVSREKKERFSLILESASTNQTSMYLCASSFRMYNEQFFGPGTRLTVL.

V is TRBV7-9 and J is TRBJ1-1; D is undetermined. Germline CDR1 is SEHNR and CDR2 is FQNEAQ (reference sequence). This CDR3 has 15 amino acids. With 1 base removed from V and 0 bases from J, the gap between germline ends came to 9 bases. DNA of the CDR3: TGTGCCAGCAGCTTAGAGTGGGCCGTGAACACTGAAGCTTTCTTT. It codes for CASSLEWAVNTEAFF.

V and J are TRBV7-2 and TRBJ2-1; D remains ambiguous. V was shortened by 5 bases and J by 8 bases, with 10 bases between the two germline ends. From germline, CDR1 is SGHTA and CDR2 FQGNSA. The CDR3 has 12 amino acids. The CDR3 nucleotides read TGTGCCAGCAGCCTCCCACCTGATGAGCAGTTCTTC. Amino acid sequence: CASSLPPDEQFF.

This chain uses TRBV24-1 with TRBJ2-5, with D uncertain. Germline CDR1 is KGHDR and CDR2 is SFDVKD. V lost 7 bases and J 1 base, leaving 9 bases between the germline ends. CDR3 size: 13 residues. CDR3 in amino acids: CATSSLRQETQYF. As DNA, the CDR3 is TGTGCCACCAGCAGTCTCCGCCAAGAGACCCAGTACTTC.

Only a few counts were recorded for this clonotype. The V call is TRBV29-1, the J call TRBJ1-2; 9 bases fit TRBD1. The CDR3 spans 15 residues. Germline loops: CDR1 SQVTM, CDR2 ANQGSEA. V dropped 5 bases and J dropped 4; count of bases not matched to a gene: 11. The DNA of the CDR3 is TGCAGCGTTCCCTCCGGGACAGGGTACTCCTATGGCTACACCTTC. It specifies CSVPSGTGYSYGYTF.

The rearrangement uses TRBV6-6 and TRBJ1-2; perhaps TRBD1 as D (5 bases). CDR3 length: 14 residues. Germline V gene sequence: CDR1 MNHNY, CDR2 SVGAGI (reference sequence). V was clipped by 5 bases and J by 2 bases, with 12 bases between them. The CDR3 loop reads CASSIKQANYGYTF. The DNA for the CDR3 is TGTGCCAGCAGTATAAAACAGGCGAACTATGGCTACACCTTC.

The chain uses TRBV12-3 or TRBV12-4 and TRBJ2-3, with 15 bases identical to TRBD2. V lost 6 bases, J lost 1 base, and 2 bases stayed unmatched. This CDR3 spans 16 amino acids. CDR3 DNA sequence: TGTGCCAGCAGCCGGACTAGCGGGAGGGGCACAGATACGCAGTATTTT. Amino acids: CASSRTSGRGTDTQYF.

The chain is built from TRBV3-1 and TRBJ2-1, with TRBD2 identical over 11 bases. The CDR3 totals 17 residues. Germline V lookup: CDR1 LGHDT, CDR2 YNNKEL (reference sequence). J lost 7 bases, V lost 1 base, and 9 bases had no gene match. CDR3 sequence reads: CASSQVFRTSGYNEQFF. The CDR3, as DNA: TGTGCCAGCAGCCAAGTTTTTCGGACTAGCGGGTATAATGAGCAGTTCTTC.

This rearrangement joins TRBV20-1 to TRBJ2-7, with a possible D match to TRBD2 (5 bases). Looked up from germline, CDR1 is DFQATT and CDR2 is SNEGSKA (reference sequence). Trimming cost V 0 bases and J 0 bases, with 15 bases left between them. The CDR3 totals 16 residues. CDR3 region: CSARDGGRLSSYEQYF. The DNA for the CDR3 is TGCAGTGCTAGAGATGGTGGGAGATTGAGCTCCTACGAGCAGTACTTC.

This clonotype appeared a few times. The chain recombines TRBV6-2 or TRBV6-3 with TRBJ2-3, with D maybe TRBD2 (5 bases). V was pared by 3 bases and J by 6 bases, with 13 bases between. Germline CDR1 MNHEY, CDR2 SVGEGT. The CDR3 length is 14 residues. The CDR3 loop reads CASSYTTRGDTQYF. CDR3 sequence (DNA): TGTGCCAGCAGTTATACGACTCGCGGGGATACGCAGTATTTT.

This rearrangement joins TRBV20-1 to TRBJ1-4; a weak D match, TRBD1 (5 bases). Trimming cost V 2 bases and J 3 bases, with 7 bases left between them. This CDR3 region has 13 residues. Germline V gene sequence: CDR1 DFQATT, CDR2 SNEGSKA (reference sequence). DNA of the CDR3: TGCAGTGCTAGAATCAGGGCTAATGAAAAACTGTTTTTT. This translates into CSARIRANEKLFF.

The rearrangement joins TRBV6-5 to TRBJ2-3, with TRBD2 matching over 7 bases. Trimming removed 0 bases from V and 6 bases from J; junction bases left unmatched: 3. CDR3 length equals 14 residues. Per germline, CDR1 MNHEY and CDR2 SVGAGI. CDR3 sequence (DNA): TGTGCCAGCAGTTACTCATCACTAGCGGATACGCAGTATTTT. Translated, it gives CASSYSSLADTQYF.

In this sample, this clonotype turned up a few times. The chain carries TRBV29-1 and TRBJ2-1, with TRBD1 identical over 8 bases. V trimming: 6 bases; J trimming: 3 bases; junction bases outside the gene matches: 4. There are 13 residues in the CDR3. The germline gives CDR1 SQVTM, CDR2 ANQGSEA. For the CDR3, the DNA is TGCAGCGTAAGGACAGGGAGCTACAATGAGCAGTTCTTC. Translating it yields CSVRTGSYNEQFF.

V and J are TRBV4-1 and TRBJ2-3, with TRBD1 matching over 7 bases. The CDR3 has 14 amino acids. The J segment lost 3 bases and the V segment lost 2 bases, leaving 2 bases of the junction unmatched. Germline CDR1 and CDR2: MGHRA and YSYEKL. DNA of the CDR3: TGCGCCAGCAGCCAAACAGGGGCGACAGATACGCAGTATTTT. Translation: CASSQTGATDTQYF.

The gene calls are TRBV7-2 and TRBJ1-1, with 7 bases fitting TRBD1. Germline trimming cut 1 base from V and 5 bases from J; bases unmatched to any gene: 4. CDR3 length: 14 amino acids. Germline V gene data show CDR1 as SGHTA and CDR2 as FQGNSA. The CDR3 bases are TGTGCCAGCAGCTTAGATAGCAGGGGGACTGAAGCTTTCTTT. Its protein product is CASSLDSRGTEAFF.

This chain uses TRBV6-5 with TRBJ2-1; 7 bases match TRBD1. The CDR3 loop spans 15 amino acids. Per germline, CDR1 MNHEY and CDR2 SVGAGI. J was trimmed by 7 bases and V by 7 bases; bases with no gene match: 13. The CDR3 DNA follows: TGTGCCAGCACTCGCGCCGGGACAGCCGCAAATGAGCAGTTCTTC. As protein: CASTRAGTAANEQFF.

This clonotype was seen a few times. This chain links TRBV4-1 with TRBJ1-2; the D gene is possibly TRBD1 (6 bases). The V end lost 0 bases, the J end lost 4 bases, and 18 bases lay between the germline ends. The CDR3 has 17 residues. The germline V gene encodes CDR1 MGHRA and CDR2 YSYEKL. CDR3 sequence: CASSQENGPDSLYGYTF. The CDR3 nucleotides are TGCGCCAGCAGCCAAGAGAACGGCCCGGACAGCCTCTATGGCTACACCTTC.

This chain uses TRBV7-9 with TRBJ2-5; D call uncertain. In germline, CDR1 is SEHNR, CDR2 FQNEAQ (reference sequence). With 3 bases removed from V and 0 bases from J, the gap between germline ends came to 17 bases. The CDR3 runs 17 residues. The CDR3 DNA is TGTGCCAGCAGCTTTCGTTGGACGGATTCGTACCAAGAGACCCAGTACTTC. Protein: CASSFRWTDSYQETQYF.

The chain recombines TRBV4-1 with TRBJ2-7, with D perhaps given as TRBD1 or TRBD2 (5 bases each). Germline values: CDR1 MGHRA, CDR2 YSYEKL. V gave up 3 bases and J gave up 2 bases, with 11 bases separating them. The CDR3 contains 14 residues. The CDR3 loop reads CASSHSGQAYEQYF. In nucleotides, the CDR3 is TGCGCCAGCAGCCACTCGGGGCAGGCCTACGAGCAGTACTTC.

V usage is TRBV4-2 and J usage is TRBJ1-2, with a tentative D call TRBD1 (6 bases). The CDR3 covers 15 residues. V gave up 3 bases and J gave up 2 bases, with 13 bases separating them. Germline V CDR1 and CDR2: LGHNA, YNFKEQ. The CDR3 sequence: CASSQAEGDNYGYTF. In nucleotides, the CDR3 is TGTGCCAGCAGCCAGGCAGAGGGGGACAACTATGGCTACACCTTC.

The DNA for the CDR3 is TGCAGTGCCAACCTTCCCAGGGGGCTGGAGCAAGAGACCCAGTACTTC. It specifies CSANLPRGLEQETQYF. J is TRBJ2-5 and V is TRBV20-1; TRBD1 matches at 8 bases. Germline assignment: CDR1 DFQATT and CDR2 SNEGSKA (reference sequence). J lost 2 bases, V lost 6 bases, and 14 bases had no gene match. The CDR3 is 16 residues long.

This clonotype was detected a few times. The chain's CDR3 is CASNRGANYGYTF. As DNA, the CDR3 is TGTGCCAGCAACCGCGGTGCTAACTATGGCTACACCTTC. The rearrangement uses TRBV6-1 and TRBJ1-2; D unclear. The CDR3 consists of 13 residues. Germline CDR1 and CDR2: MNHNS and SASEGT. The V end was cut by 7 bases, the J end by 0 bases, with 9 bases between.

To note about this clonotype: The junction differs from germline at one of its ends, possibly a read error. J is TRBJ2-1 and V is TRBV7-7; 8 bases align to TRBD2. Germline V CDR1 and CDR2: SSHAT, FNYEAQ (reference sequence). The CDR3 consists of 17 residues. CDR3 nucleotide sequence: TGTGCTAGCAGCTTAACAGGTGGCGGGAGGACCTACAATGAGCAGTTCTTC. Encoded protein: CASSLTGGGRTYNEQFF.